This T cell receptor (beta chain) is from a study of sequential checkpoint blockade in melanoma (dated by TCRdb to between 2018 and 2020). Describing the broader study: Using 1:1 randomization, the trial assigned patients either to first-line nivolumab followed by ipilimumab (arm A) or to ipilimumab followed by nivolumab (arm B). Around three quarters of the matched pre- and post-treatment tumor biopsy pairs came from the same lesion. For fewer than 25 patients, matched tumor biopsies were taken both before treatment and at week 13, after single-agent nivolumab (arm A) or ipilimumab (arm B). Maintenance nivolumab came after each of the two trial sequences. TCRbeta immunosequencing was performed on DNA from around 96 pretreatment melanoma tumor samples.

From cysteine to phenylalanine, the CDR3 is 15 amino acids long. Just the 45-base CDR3 DNA is kept, in frame starting at base 1. Study-level results and caveats: In the nivolumab-first arm (arm A), an association was found between pretreatment tumor TIL clonality and response (P = .04). The model for predicting response that combines TCR metrics with mutation burden needs to be validated in larger, independent patient cohorts. Tumor T-cell fraction and clonality were found to correlate with PD-L1 staining and CD8+ T-cell counts but not with mutational load. Achieving clinical benefit was about 30 times more likely for patients whose tumor T-cell fraction and clonality increased by week 13. Small sample sizes and reduced statistical power limited the analyses of tumor T-cell fraction within each arm.

The immunoSEQ Assay was used to immunosequence TCRbeta CDR3 regions from genomic DNA. Prior to high-throughput sequencing, genomic DNA was amplified by bias-controlled multiplex PCR. The paper's processing steps were these. To quantify the absolute abundance of each unique TCRbeta CDR3 region, the sequences were collapsed and filtered. Clonality, defined as 1 minus Pielou's evenness, was calculated using only productive rearrangements. Tumor T-cell fraction was computed by normalizing TCRbeta template counts to usable DNA, estimated from several housekeeping genes. Clones with significantly greater frequencies in on-treatment versus baseline samples were identified using a previously published method. The table was pulled from immuneACCESS by TCRdb, which kept in-frame rearrangements only. Such tables lose some clones; where checked, under half of the loss comes from unresolved V genes, and the rest has no known cause. The V and J calls and clone size were taken over from that table, and D and trimming were inferred from the DNA. For this sample the table gives around 10,000 clones, of which 20% to 25% were detected only once. Around 15% of the sample rests with the top ten.

Note on this clone: Its antigen target is currently unknown. Qualities for individual bases were not recorded, and no much larger clone is one base off.

The treatment or condition label here, explained by the study, means: randomized to nivolumab then ipilimumab (arm A) or the reverse (arm B). No trial patient had received prior DNA-damaging chemotherapy. Samples were obtained from patients with melanoma enrolled in CheckMate 064, a randomized, open-label phase II trial of sequential checkpoint blockade. Tumor TCR sequencing used genomic DNA from formalin-fixed paraffin-embedded (FFPE) tissue samples. The TCR comes from a human donor with melanoma. The rearrangement joined TRBV7-5 to TRBJ1-3. TRBV7-5 constitutes a pseudogene. The specimen was tumor tissue (inferred from file names), collected from a patient given nivolumab and ipilimumab in sequence. The DNA sequence is as follows: TGTGCCAGCAGCTTAGAGCCGTCAACTGGAAACACCATATATTTT. It codes for CASSLEPSTGNTIYF.